This T cell receptor beta chain was sequenced during a study of T cell changes during pregnancy in multiple sclerosis. CDR3 length equals 15 residues. The junction had 14 bases not matched to a gene; V was cut back by 8 bases and J by 8 bases. Germline CDR1 is MNHEY and CDR2 is SVGAGI. Sequenced by immunoSEQ multiplex PCR; TCRdb stores in-frame clones only, minus some. The data contain more than 45,000 clones, around 94% of them singletons. The starting material was CD4+ T cells from peripheral blood mononuclear cells, obtained in the first trimester of pregnancy. The TCR was taken from a female donor with multiple sclerosis, enrolled in a pregnancy study. This chain links TRBV6-5 with TRBJ2-1; TRBD2 matches 8 bases. The CDR3 reads CASHFGGAAGDEQFF. Written as DNA, the CDR3 is TGTGCCAGCCACTTCGGGGGGGCAGCAGGGGATGAGCAGTTCTTC.